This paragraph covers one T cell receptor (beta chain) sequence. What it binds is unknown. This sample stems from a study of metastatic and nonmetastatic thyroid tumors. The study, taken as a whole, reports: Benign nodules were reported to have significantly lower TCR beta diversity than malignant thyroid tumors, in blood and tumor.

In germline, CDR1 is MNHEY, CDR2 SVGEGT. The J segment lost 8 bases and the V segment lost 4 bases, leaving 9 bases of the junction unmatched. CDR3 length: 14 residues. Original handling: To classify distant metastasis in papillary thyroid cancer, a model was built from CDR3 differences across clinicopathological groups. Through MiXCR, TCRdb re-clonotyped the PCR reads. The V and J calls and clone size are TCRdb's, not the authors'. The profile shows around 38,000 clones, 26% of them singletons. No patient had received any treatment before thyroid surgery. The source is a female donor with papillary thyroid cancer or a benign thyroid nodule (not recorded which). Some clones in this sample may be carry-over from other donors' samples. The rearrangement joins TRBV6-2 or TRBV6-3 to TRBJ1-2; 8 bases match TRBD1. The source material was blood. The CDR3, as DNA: TGTGCCAGCAGTTGGTTGAGGACAGGGTTCGGCTACACCTTC. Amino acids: CASSWLRTGFGYTF.